A selection of T cell receptor beta chains follows, all from one sample in a study of spatial heterogeneity in lung cancer. TCRdb re-called the 5' RACE reads through MiXCR, storing one row per CDR3 protein. The sample consists of around 110,000 distinct CDR3 sequences, 10% to 15% of them appearing once. The sample was PBMCs, taken at follow-up. The receptors originated from a male donor with early-stage non-small cell lung cancer. Both conserved end residues are part of each CDR3.

CDR3: CASSSVGLAGGTSYNEQFF
V: TRBV7-2
J: TRBJ2-1

CDR3: CASSLPGHGELFF
V: TRBV7-9
J: TRBJ2-2

CDR3: CASSAGGTGGTDTQYF
V: TRBV9
J: TRBJ2-3

CDR3: CASSPAPGQAKETQYF
V: TRBV3-1
J: TRBJ2-5

CDR3: CASHRGLFSTNYGYTF
V: TRBV19
J: TRBJ1-2

CDR3: CASSLYALRETQYF
V: TRBV5-4
J: TRBJ2-5

CDR3: CASSKGQETQYF
V: TRBV6-6
J: TRBJ2-5

CDR3: CASSLGQGYYEQYF
V: TRBV7-6
J: TRBJ2-7

CDR3: CASSLGRLLPDGYTF
V: TRBV7-2
J: TRBJ1-2

CDR3: CASSPSAGSSYEQYF
V: TRBV7-9
J: TRBJ2-7

CDR3: CASQLNTEAFF
V: TRBV10-2
J: TRBJ1-1

CDR3: CASSQKWGGNQPQHF
V: TRBV7-2
J: TRBJ1-5

CDR3: CAWSWGRSTDTQYF
V: TRBV30
J: TRBJ2-3

CDR3: CASSLIRAENEQFF
V: TRBV7-9
J: TRBJ2-1

CDR3: CASSITGFYGYTF
V: TRBV7-9
J: TRBJ1-2

CDR3: CASSQEIEGVYEQYF
V: TRBV4-2
J: TRBJ2-7

CDR3: CAGSQGGNSPLHF
V: TRBV12-3/TRBV12-4
J: TRBJ1-6

CDR3: CASNPQGAENTEAFF
V: TRBV5-1
J: TRBJ1-1

CDR3: CASKARLGGNEQFF
V: TRBV2
J: TRBJ2-1

CDR3: CSVDEGAVDTQYF
V: TRBV29-1
J: TRBJ2-3

CDR3: CASSQAGRTGIGRYGYTF
V: TRBV4-1
J: TRBJ1-2

CDR3: CASSQDPPGGRGDTQYF
V: TRBV4-3
J: TRBJ2-3

CDR3: CSVGPGGGFPEAFF
V: TRBV29-1
J: TRBJ1-1

CDR3: CASSHGQDWYF
V: TRBV7-9
J: TRBJ2-7

CDR3: CASSLGLANEQYF
V: TRBV7-9
J: TRBJ2-7

CDR3: CAWSKDRPSITTNEKLFF
V: TRBV30
J: TRBJ1-4